The 9 T cell receptor beta chains below all came from one sample that was sequenced in a study of blood T cell repertoires in COVID-19. The data were produced by immunoSEQ multiplex PCR, yet TCRdb's version contains in-frame clones alone and is incomplete. This table holds 200,000 to 250,000 clones, around 87% found once. Sequenced input: PBMCs or T cells enriched from blood (not recorded which). The receptors stem from a woman between 50 and 59 years old who had recovered from COVID-19.

There are a few counts of this clone. The chain recombines TRBV6-1 with TRBJ1-5, with D tentatively TRBD1 (5 bases). The CDR3 sequence is 15 residues long. Trimming left V 3 bases short and J 4 bases short, with 13 bases between. The germline V gene encodes CDR1 MNHNS and CDR2 SASEGT. CDR3 sequence: CASSDNRKINQPQHF. In DNA, the CDR3 is TGTGCCAGCAGTGACAACAGGAAAATAAATCAGCCCCAGCATTTT.

The J gene is TRBJ1-6, the V gene TRBV27; D is possibly TRBD1 (5 bases). V was pared by 5 bases and J by 7 bases, with 15 bases between. Per the germline V gene, CDR1 is MNHEY and CDR2 is SMNVEV (reference sequence). The CDR3 runs to 15 residues. CDR3 sequence reads: CASSDTWGFNSPLHF. The CDR3 nucleotides read TGTGCCAGCAGTGACACTTGGGGCTTCAATTCACCCCTCCACTTT.

This clone was counted only a few times. V usage is TRBV14 and J usage is TRBJ2-7; 9 bases agree with TRBD1. The CDR3 contains 14 residues. V trimming: 6 bases; J trimming: 3 bases; junction bases outside the gene matches: 6. The germline gives CDR1 SGHDN, CDR2 FVKESK. The CDR3 bases are TGTGCCAGCAGTCGGGACAGGGAACTCTACGAGCAGTACTTC. Translating it yields CASSRDRELYEQYF.

The chain joins TRBV12-3 or TRBV12-4 to TRBJ2-7; 9 nucleotides align to TRBD2. V was clipped by 10 bases and J by 4 bases; unmatched bases: 5. This CDR3 is 12 amino acids long. DNA for the CDR3: TGTGCCACGCGGGAGGGACTGTACGAGCAGTACTTC. It codes for CATREGLYEQYF.

This rearrangement joins TRBV23-1 to TRBJ1-3; D call uncertain. TRBV23-1 is given ORF status, its function remaining uncertain. This CDR3 has 17 residues. Trimming shortened V by 6 bases and J by 3 bases, and 21 bases separated the two germline ends. The CDR3, as DNA: TGCGCCAGCAGCCCTCGGGTGGGAGACCCTTTTGGAAACACCATATATTTT. This sequence encodes CASSPRVGDPFGNTIYF.

J is TRBJ1-5 and V is TRBV27; 7 nucleotides match TRBD1. Germline V gene sequence: CDR1 MNHEY, CDR2 SMNVEV (reference sequence). V trimming: 7 bases; J trimming: 4 bases; junction bases outside the gene matches: 7. This CDR3 has 14 amino acids. The CDR3 spells CASTPGGFNQPQHF. CDR3 sequence (DNA): TGTGCCAGCACGCCAGGGGGATTTAATCAGCCCCAGCATTTT.

This clone came up once. V gene TRBV7-2 combines with J gene TRBJ1-1, with 11 nucleotides matching TRBD1. Germline CDR1 SGHTA, CDR2 FQGNSA. The junction had 12 bases not matched to a gene; V was cut back by 4 bases and J by 8 bases. The CDR3 length is 16 residues. CDR3 in DNA: TGTGCCAGCAGCTCCCGGGACAGGGGGTTATCTATCGAAGCTTTCTTT. Protein sequence: CASSSRDRGLSIEAFF.

Points on this clone: The sample holds other DNA sequences that translate to the same CDR3. The V gene is TRBV5-1, the J gene TRBJ2-5; 7 nucleotides align to TRBD1. Germline CDR1 is SGHRS and CDR2 is YFSETQ. The CDR3 runs to 14 residues. The junction had 5 bases not matched to a gene; V was cut back by 4 bases and J by 2 bases. CDR3 amino acids: CASSPGTAQETQYF. The CDR3 DNA sequence: TGCGCCAGCAGCCCTGGGACAGCTCAAGAGACCCAGTACTTC.

The chain links TRBV30 to TRBJ2-7; 8 bases line up with TRBD1. The length of the CDR3 is 14 residues. The germline CDR1 and CDR2 sequences are GTSNPN and SVGIG (reference sequence). With 2 bases clipped from V and 4 bases from J, the junction kept 7 bases outside the gene matches. The CDR3 protein is CAWSSPDREYEQYF. The CDR3 DNA is TGTGCCTGGAGTTCTCCGGACAGGGAGTACGAGCAGTACTTC.